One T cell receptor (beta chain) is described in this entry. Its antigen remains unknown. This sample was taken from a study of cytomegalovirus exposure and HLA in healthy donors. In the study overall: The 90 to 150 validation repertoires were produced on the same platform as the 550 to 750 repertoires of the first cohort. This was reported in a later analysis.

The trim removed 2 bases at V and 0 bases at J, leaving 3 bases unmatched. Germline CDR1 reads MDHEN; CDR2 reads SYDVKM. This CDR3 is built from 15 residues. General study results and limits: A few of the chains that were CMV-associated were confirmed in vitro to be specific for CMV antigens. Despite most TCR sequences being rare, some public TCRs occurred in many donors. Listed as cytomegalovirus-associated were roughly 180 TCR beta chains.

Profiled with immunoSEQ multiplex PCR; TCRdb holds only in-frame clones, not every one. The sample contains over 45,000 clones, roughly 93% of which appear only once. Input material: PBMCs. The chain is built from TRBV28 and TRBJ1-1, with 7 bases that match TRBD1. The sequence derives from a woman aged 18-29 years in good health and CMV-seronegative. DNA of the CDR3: TGTGCCAGCAGTTTACTACAGGGGATGAACACTGAAGCTTTCTTT. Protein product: CASSLLQGMNTEAFF.